This T cell receptor beta chain was sequenced in a study of shared clonotypes between healthy human individuals. Study-level results: A handful of donors showed sharing of about 4.7% of naive CD4 clonotypes.

Original methodology: ImmunoSEQ output held junction-only sequences without quality scores, so filtering differed. The protocol was immunoSEQ multiplex PCR, while the TCRdb copy is restricted to in-frame clones and leaves out a portion. The V and J calls and clone size are taken from that table; D and trimming were inferred from the DNA. This table holds fewer than 3 million clones, roughly 90% found once. As regards this clone: The target antigen is unknown.

CDR1 MNHEY and CDR2 SVGAGI come from the germline V gene. With V trimmed by 6 bases and J by 7 bases, 7 bases remained unmatched. The CDR3 sequence is 15 residues long. This TCR was recovered from a man between 18 and 35 years old in good health. Some clones in this sample may be carry-over from other donors' samples. The specimen was naive CD4+ T cells from PBMCs. The subset: CD45RA+ positively selected. The chain links TRBV6-5 to TRBJ2-4; the match to TRBD1 covers 12 bases. CDR3 DNA sequence: TGTGCCAGCAGCCGTACCGGGACAGGGGGCAACATTCAGTACTTC. Protein sequence: CASSRTGTGGNIQYF.